This T cell receptor beta chain appears in the sequencing data of a study of cytomegalovirus exposure and HLA in healthy donors. Researchers ran the PCR with 60 Vbeta and 13 Jbeta primers. Libraries were prepared by immunoSEQ multiplex PCR; TCRdb keeps only in-frame clonotypes and omits some of them. The table includes 75,000 to 90,000 clones, less than 85% detected once. A few counts support this clone. The CDR3 consists of 15 residues. Germline CDR1 SGDLS, CDR2 YYNGEE. The V gene end was trimmed by 4 bases and the J gene end by 3 bases; junction bases not matched to a gene: 8. The V call is TRBV9, the J call TRBJ2-5, with TRBD2 identical over 8 bases. Sequencing was performed on PBMCs. The clonotype was recovered from a human donor in good health. The CDR3 nucleotides read TGTGCCAGCAGCCCATATGCGGGGGGTAAAGAGACCCAGTACTTC. It is translated as CASSPYAGGKETQYF.